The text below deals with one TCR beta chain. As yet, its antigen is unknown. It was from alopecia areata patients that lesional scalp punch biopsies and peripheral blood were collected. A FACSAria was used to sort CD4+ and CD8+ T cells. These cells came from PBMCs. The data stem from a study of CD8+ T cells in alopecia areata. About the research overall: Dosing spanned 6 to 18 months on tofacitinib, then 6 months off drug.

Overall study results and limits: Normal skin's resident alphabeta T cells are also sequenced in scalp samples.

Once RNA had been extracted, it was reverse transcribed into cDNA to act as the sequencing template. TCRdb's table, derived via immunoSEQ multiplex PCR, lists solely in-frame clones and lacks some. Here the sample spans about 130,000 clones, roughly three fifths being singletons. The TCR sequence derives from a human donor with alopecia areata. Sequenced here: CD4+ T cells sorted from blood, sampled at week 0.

In DNA, the CDR3 is TGTGCCAGCAGTGTTCGTGGTGGCGGGTTGGGTAATGAGCAGTTCTTC. This gives the protein CASSVRGGGLGNEQFF. The rearrangement links TRBV2 to TRBJ2-1; tentative D call: TRBD2 (5 bases). V was trimmed by 4 bases and J by 7 bases, leaving 20 bases between them. This CDR3 comprises 16 residues. Germline assignment: CDR1 SNHLY and CDR2 FYNNEI.